This TCR beta chain was observed in a study of T-cell memory formation after mild COVID-19. Study-level results: Among clones contracting day 15 to 85, CD4/CD8 was balanced, whereas later expanders leaned CD4+.

This CDR3 has 15 amino acids. Germline CDR1 and CDR2: SGHAT and FQNNGV. V trimming: 10 bases; J trimming: 1 base; junction bases outside the gene matches: 10. TCR alpha and TCR beta cDNA libraries carrying sample barcodes and UMIs were produced by 5'RACE using constant-segment primers. MiXCR, run by TCRdb on the 5' RACE reads, gives a single entry per CDR3 protein. The repertoire includes fewer than 700,000 distinct CDR3 sequences, approximately 18% of them detected once, and around 12% sits in the top ten. With regard to this clonotype: Its antigen is unknown.

The gene calls are TRBV11-2 and TRBJ2-1; TRBD2 matches 7 bases. The clonotype originates from an adult woman who had mild COVID-19 (a few samples of this study predate the infection). Cell type and time point are not known. Sequenced: PBMCs or a T cell subset sorted from them (not recorded which). The CDR3 coding sequence is TGTGCCACCACCCCCCCGGGACTATCCTACAATGAGCAGTTCTTC. Amino acid sequence: CATTPPGLSYNEQFF.